This T cell receptor (beta chain) was found in a study of T cell changes during pregnancy in multiple sclerosis (dated by TCRdb to the late 2010s). Concerning the study at large: The study looked at changes in the T cell repertoire across pregnancy in women with multiple sclerosis.

The library was made by the immunoSEQ multiplex PCR assay. TCRdb stores this immuneACCESS table with in-frame sequences only. Part of the clones is absent; in the studies checked, under half of the shortfall reflects unresolved V genes, and no reason is known for the rest. Across this sample there are approximately 60,000 clones, with roughly 94% seen only once. Approximately 3.7% of the sample is held by the ten biggest clonotypes. According to the germline V gene, CDR1 reads MGHRA and CDR2 reads YSYEKL. The germline ends are 15 bases apart after V is trimmed by 0 bases and J by 7 bases. The CDR3 has 16 amino acids, counting the end cysteine and phenylalanine. The read is trimmed to its CDR3 DNA, 48 bases read in frame from base 1. Worth noting for this clone: Its antigen target is currently unknown. No base quality information exists; no much larger clone differs at one position.

The material sequenced was CD8+ T cells from peripheral blood mononuclear cells, taken in the third trimester of pregnancy. The TCR originated in a female donor with multiple sclerosis, enrolled in a pregnancy study. The V and J genes are TRBV4-1 and TRBJ2-2; the best D guess is TRBD1, with 6 bases matching. This receptor has the CDR3 CASSQDAAGASGELFF. Here is the DNA: TGCGCCAGCAGCCAAGATGCGGCAGGGGCGAGCGGGGAGCTGTTTTTT.